One sample yielded the 7 T cell receptor beta chains listed below, sequenced in a study of blood T cell repertoires in COVID-19. Assay used: immunoSEQ multiplex PCR; TCRdb lists only in-frame clones, some missing. The sample has approximately 160,000 clones; around 80% are singletons. Sequencing used PBMCs or T cells enriched from blood (not recorded which). The receptors shown here come from a man in his forties who had recovered from COVID-19.

CDR3 residues: CASSFDRSYNSPLHF. In DNA form, the CDR3 reads TGTGCCAGCAGCTTTGACAGGTCCTATAATTCACCCCTCCACTTT. The chain carries TRBV7-2 and TRBJ1-6; tentatively, D is TRBD1 (6 bases). The CDR3 runs 15 residues. Germline CDR1 is SGHTA and CDR2 is FQGNSA. V dropped 3 bases and J dropped 1 base, with 7 bases sitting between them.

This sequence joins TRBV19 and TRBJ1-3, with 10 bases fitting TRBD1. J was trimmed by 2 bases and V by 3 bases; bases with no gene match: 7. The germline CDR1 and CDR2 sequences are LNHDA and SQIVND (reference sequence). The CDR3 is 17 amino acids. The DNA of the CDR3 is TGTGCCAGTAGTATCGCGGACAGGGGGATTGCTGGAAACACCATATATTTT. Protein: CASSIADRGIAGNTIYF.

This sequence joins TRBV5-1 and TRBJ1-2; D uncertain. The CDR3 is made up of 13 amino acids. The V end was cut by 6 bases, the J end by 2 bases, with 11 bases between. Germline V gene lookup returns CDR1 SGHRS and CDR2 YFSETQ. As DNA, the CDR3 is TGCGCCAGCACCCTTGGCCGAAACTATGGCTACACCTTC. It codes for CASTLGRNYGYTF.

V usage is TRBV3-1 (or the pseudogene TRBV3-2) and J usage is TRBJ1-3; perhaps TRBD1 as D (6 bases). Per the germline V gene, CDR1 is LGHDT and CDR2 is YNNKEL (reference sequence). The CDR3 totals 15 residues. Trimming cost V 4 bases and J 5 bases, with 15 bases left between them. CDR3 bases: TGTGCCAGCAGCCGAAACCAGGACAGTCGAAACACCATATATTTT. It encodes CASSRNQDSRNTIYF.

This clone was seen only a few times. This CDR3 is CASSPGEGSSYNEQFF. The CDR3 DNA reads as TGCGCCAGCAGCCCGGGGGAGGGGAGCTCCTACAATGAGCAGTTCTTC. This chain joins TRBV5-1 and TRBJ2-1; 7 bases are shared with TRBD2. From germline, CDR1 is SGHRS and CDR2 YFSETQ. The J segment lost 0 bases and the V segment lost 4 bases, leaving 7 bases of the junction unmatched. The length of the CDR3 is 16 residues.

The J gene is TRBJ1-1, the V gene TRBV10-1; 7 bases are a match to TRBD1. Germline V gene lookup returns CDR1 WNHNN and CDR2 SYGVQD (reference sequence). V was pared by 0 bases and J by 4 bases, with 5 bases of the junction left unmatched. The CDR3 consists of 15 residues. CDR3 sequence (DNA): TGCGCCAGCAGTGAGTCGACAGGGCTTTTCACTGAAGCTTTCTTT. Translated, it gives CASSESTGLFTEAFF.

The V call is TRBV19, the J call TRBJ2-2; tentative D call: TRBD1 (6 bases). CDR1 is LNHDA and CDR2 is SQIVND in the germline V gene (reference sequence). The CDR3 extends over 14 amino acids. Trimming cost V 3 bases and J 4 bases, with 9 bases left between them. The CDR3 coding sequence is TGTGCCAGTAGTATTACAGGGCTCACCGGGGAGCTGTTTTTT. Protein product: CASSITGLTGELFF.